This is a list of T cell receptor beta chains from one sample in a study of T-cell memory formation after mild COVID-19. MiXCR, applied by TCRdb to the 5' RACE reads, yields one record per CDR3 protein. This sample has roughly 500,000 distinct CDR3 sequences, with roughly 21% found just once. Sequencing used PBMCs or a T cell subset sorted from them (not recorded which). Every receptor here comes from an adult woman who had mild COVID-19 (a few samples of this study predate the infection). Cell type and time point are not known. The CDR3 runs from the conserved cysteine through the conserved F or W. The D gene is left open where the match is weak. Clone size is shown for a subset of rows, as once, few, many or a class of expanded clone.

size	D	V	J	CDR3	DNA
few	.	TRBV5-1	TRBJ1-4	CASSPLGANEKLFF	TGCGCCAGCAGCCCTCTGGGGGCGAATGAAAAACTGTTTTTT
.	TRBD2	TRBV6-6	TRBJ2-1	CASSYTSGGYNEQFF	TGTGCCAGCAGCTACACTAGCGGGGGCTACAATGAGCAGTTCTTC
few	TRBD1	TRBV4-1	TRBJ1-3	CASSQGTGQASGNTIYF	TGCGCCAGCAGCCAGGGGACAGGTCAGGCCTCTGGAAACACCATATATTTT
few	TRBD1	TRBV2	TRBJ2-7	CASTWTGSEQYF	TGTGCCAGCACCTGGACAGGAAGCGAGCAGTACTTC
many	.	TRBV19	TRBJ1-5	CASSITSQGRNQPQHF	TGTGCCAGTAGTATCACCTCACAGGGACGCAATCAGCCCCAGCATTTT
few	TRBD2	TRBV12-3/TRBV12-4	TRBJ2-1	CASSSGTSGVPYNEQFF	TGTGCCAGCAGTAGTGGGACTAGCGGGGTTCCCTACAATGAGCAGTTCTTC
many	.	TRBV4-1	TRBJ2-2	CASSPLVARGRTGELFF	TGCGCCAGCAGCCCCCTGGTAGCGAGGGGCCGGACCGGGGAGCTGTTTTTT
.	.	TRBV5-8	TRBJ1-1	CASSLYARSNTEAFF	TGTGCCAGCAGCTTATACGCTCGGAGTAACACTGAAGCTTTCTTT
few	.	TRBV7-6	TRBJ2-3	CASSLGLLDTQYF	TGTGCCAGCAGCTTAGGGTTGTTAGATACGCAGTATTTT
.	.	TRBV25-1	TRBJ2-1	CASSLGARNNEQFF	TGTGCCAGCAGTTTGGGGGCGCGGAACAATGAGCAGTTCTTC
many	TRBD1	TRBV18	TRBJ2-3	CASSPVGTGVVTDTQYF	TGTGCCAGCTCACCAGTTGGGACAGGGGTTGTTACAGATACGCAGTATTTT
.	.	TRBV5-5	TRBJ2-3	CASSLDRVSTDTQYF	TGTGCCAGCAGCTTGGACAGGGTTTCCACAGATACGCAGTATTTT
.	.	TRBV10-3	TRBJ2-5	CAISDPHQGYQETQYF	TGTGCCATCAGTGATCCACACCAGGGGTACCAAGAGACCCAGTACTTC
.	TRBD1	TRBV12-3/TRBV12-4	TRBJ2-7	CASSQQLGQGKSYEQYF	TGTGCCAGCAGCCAACAACTGGGACAGGGAAAGTCGTACGAGCAGTACTTC
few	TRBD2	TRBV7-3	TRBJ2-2	CASSPGGVANTGELFF	TGTGCCAGCAGTCCGGGGGGGGTCGCGAACACCGGGGAGCTGTTTTTT
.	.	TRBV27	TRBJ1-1	CASSPRVGVYAFF	TGTGCCAGCAGTCCCCGGGTGGGCGTGTATGCTTTCTTT
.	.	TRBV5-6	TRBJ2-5	CASSFAVQETQYF	TGTGCCAGCAGCTTTGCGGTACAAGAGACCCAGTACTTC
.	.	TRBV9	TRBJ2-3	CASSVGTRTDTQYF	TGTGCCAGCAGCGTGGGTACCCGCACAGATACGCAGTATTTT
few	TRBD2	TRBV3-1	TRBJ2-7	CASSQSSSGGREQYF	TGTGCCAGCAGCCAGTCCTCTAGCGGGGGACGCGAGCAGTACTTC
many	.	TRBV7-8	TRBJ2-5	CASSLYQQETQYF	TGTGCCAGCAGCTTATACCAGCAAGAGACCCAGTACTTC
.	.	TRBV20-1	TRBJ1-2	CSARELNGYTF	TGCAGTGCTAGAGAATTGAATGGCTACACCTTC
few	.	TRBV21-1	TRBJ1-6	CASSKNLQGKNSPLHF	TGTGCCAGCAGCAAAAACCTACAGGGGAAGAATTCACCCCTCCACTTT
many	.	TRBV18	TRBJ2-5	CASSPRQEETQYF	TGTGCCAGCTCACCACGACAGGAAGAGACCCAGTACTTC
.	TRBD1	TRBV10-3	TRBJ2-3	CAIGQGADTQYF	TGTGCCATAGGACAGGGCGCAGATACGCAGTATTTT
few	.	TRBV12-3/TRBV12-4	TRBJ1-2	CASSYYGGGYGYTF	TGTGCCAGCAGTTATTACGGCGGGGGCTATGGCTACACCTTC
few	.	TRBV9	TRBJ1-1	CASSGTRTEAFF	TGTGCCAGCAGCGGTACGAGGACTGAAGCTTTCTTT
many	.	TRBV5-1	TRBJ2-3	CASFEVRTDTQYF	TGCGCCAGCTTCGAGGTGAGGACAGATACGCAGTATTTT
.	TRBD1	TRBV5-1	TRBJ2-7	CASSFTGTGVDEQYF	TGCGCCAGCAGCTTTACCGGGACAGGGGTCGACGAGCAGTACTTC
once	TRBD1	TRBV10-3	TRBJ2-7	CAISGQAGGYEQYF	TGTGCCATCAGTGGGCAGGCAGGGGGCTACGAGCAGTACTTC
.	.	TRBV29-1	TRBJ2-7	CSVIGASSYEQYF	TGCAGCGTAATAGGGGCCAGCTCCTACGAGCAGTACTTC
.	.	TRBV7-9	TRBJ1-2	CASSLEGRYGYTF	TGTGCCAGCTCTTTGGAGGGGCGTTATGGCTACACCTTC
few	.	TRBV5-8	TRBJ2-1	CASSQRLPAYNEQFF	TGTGCCAGCAGCCAGCGACTACCGGCCTACAATGAGCAGTTCTTC
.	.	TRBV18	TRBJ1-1	CASSPIQGTEAFF	TGTGCCAGCTCACCTATTCAGGGGACTGAAGCTTTCTTT
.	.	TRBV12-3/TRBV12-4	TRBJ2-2	CASSLRSRGINTGELFF	TGTGCCAGCAGTTTAAGATCCCGGGGGATAAACACCGGGGAGCTGTTTTTT
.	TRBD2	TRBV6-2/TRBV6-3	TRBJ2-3	CASSWRLAGRTDTQYF	TGTGCCAGCAGTTGGAGACTAGCGGGGCGCACAGATACGCAGTATTTT
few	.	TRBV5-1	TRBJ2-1	CASSLFRRDNEQFF	TGCGCCAGCAGCTTGTTCAGGAGGGACAATGAGCAGTTCTTC
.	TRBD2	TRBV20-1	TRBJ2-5	CSTFHGLAGGGETQYF	TGCAGTACCTTTCACGGGCTAGCGGGAGGGGGAGAGACCCAGTACTTC
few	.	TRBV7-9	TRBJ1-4	CASSLAALATNEKLFF	TGTGCCAGCAGCTTAGCGGCCCTCGCAACTAATGAAAAACTGTTTTTT
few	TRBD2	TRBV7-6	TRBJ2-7	CASSPRWGAGGHEQYF	TGTGCCAGCAGCCCCCGTTGGGGTGCGGGAGGGCACGAGCAGTACTTC
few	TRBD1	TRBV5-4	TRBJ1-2	CASRQGQDYGYTF	TGTGCCAGCAGGCAAGGACAGGACTATGGCTACACCTTC
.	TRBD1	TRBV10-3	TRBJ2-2	CAIGTGRIVTGELFF	TGTGCCATTGGGACAGGGAGGATTGTCACCGGGGAGCTGTTTTTT
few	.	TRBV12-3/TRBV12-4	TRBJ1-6	CASSLGRPRVYNSPLHF	TGTGCCAGCAGTTTAGGACGACCTCGGGTCTATAATTCACCCCTCCACTTT
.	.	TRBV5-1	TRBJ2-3	CATTQTGTYTDTQYF	TGCGCCACCACACAGACGGGCACGTACACAGATACGCAGTATTTT
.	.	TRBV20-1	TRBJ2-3	CSATGLLLNTDTQYF	TGCAGTGCTACCGGACTACTTCTAAACACAGATACGCAGTATTTT
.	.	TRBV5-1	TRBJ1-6	CASSLEGGQTNSPLHF	TGCGCCAGCAGCTTGGAGGGCGGGCAGACTAATTCACCCCTCCACTTT
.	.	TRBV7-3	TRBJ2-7	CASSKTRGPLDEQYF	TGTGCCAGCAGCAAAACCCGGGGACCCTTGGATGAGCAGTACTTC
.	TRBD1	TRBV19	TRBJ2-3	CASSQLGQGRTDTQYF	TGTGCCAGTAGCCAACTAGGACAGGGCCGCACAGATACGCAGTATTTT
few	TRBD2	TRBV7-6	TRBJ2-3	CASSLVSRGGADTQYF	TGTGCCAGCAGCTTAGTTTCGCGGGGAGGGGCAGATACGCAGTATTTT
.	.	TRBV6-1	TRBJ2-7	CAGGRRDRFYEQYF	TGTGCCGGCGGAAGGCGGGACAGATTCTACGAGCAGTACTTC
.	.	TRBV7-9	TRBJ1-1	CASSLPPMNTEAFF	TGTGCCAGCAGCCTTCCGCCTATGAACACTGAAGCTTTCTTT